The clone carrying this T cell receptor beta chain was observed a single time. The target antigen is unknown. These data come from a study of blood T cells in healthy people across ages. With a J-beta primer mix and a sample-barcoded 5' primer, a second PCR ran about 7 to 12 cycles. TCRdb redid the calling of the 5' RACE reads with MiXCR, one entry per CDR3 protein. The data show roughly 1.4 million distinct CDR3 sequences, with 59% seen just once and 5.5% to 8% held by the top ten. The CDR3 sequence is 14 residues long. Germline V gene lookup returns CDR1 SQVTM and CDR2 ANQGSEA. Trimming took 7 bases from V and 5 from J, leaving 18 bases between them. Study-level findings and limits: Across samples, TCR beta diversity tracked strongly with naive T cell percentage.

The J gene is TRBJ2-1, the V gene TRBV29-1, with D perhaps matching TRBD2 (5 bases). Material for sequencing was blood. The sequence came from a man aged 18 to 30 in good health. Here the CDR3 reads CSADGGVLDNEQFF. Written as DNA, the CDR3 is TGCAGCGCTGATGGAGGAGTACTAGACAATGAGCAGTTCTTC.